This T cell receptor beta chain was obtained from a study of blood T cells in healthy people across ages. Notes on the study in general: Donor CMV status was unknown, possibly confounding expanded clonotype changes.

A J-beta primer mix and a sample-barcoded 5' primer were used in a second PCR of roughly 7 to 12 cycles. No fewer than 3 million CDR3-containing paired-end reads came from each sample. TCRdb called the 5' RACE reads again in MiXCR, with one record for every CDR3 protein. This sample has fewer than 2,000,000 distinct CDR3 sequences, with 30% to 40% found just once. In its sample, this clonotype was seen a few times. Its matching antigen is unknown. The CDR3 extends over 14 amino acids. The germline V gene has CDR1 DFQATT and CDR2 SNEGSKA (reference sequence). Ranging in age from about 6 to 90, the donors were healthy Caucasian individuals from Russia.

The chain links TRBV20-1 to TRBJ2-1; weak D call: TRBD1 (6 bases). The receptor was derived from a human donor in good health. Sequenced input: blood. In DNA, the CDR3 is TGCAGCGTGGGGCACAGGGAGTATTACAATGAGCAGTTCTTC. This gives the protein CSVGHREYYNEQFF.